The following is a TCR beta chain sequence with its context. Its antigen remains unidentified. A much larger clonotype is one base distant, so this may be a read error. This entry belongs to a study of tumor-infiltrating lymphocytes in primary liver carcinoma. Study-level findings and limits: Tumors had a significantly higher top-250-clone fraction than blood (p = 0.039).

The study extracted blood RNA from unsorted whole blood and also extracted germline DNA. V lost 5 bases and J 4 bases, leaving 17 bases between the germline ends. This CDR3 is 15 amino acids long. Starting material of 450 to 500 ng total RNA yielded TCR beta cDNA via a constant-region primer. Sequencing libraries for TCR beta derived from three nested multiplex PCR rounds that used slightly modified ARM-PCR. The first two PCR rounds, around 11 cycles each, used TRBV1-TRBV30 forward primers and a C-beta reverse primer. TCRdb reprocessed the multiplex PCR reads via MiXCR and lists one record per CDR3 protein. The repertoire holds hundreds of thousands of distinct CDR3 sequences, more than 55% seen once, with 9% to 10% in the top ten.

V and J are TRBV12-3 or TRBV12-4 and TRBJ1-1, with D uncertain. The TCR comes from a man in his forties with primary liver carcinoma and hepatitis B virus infection. Material: peripheral blood. The CDR3 sequence: CASSPQSQRFTEAFF. The CDR3 DNA reads TGTGCCAGCAGTCCACAGAGTCAGAGGTTCACTGAAGCTTTCTTT.